This entry concerns a single TCR beta chain. The antigen is not known. The sample comes from a study of T cell responses to AZD1222 COVID-19 vaccine. Sequenced by immunoSEQ multiplex PCR; TCRdb stores in-frame clones only, minus some. The sample has 150,000 to 160,000 clones, around 87% seen once. Findings and caveats of the study: Only six individuals given AZD1222 were seropositive at baseline. The breadth and depth of Spike-specific TCRs increased once two AZD1222 doses had been given.

Material: peripheral blood, obtained 28 days after the second AZD1222 dose. This receptor was obtained from an adult who received the AZD1222 COVID-19 vaccine.

The chain's CDR3 is CASSLAWAEAYEQYF. Here the CDR3 DNA reads TGTGCCAGCAGCTTGGCCTGGGCGGAGGCCTACGAGCAGTACTTC. The chain links TRBV5-6 to TRBJ2-7; D is perhaps TRBD2 (5 bases). Germline V gene sequence: CDR1 SGHDT, CDR2 YYEEEE. This CDR3 region has 15 residues. Trimming pared 0 bases from V and 2 bases from J, leaving 12 bases between.